This paragraph reports one TCR beta chain. Its antigen is unknown. V was shortened by 4 bases and J by 8 bases, with 18 bases between the two germline ends. The CDR3 contains 14 residues. The V gene's germline CDR1 is SGHNT and CDR2 YYREEE (reference sequence). The data are from a study of shared clonotypes between healthy human individuals. The data were produced by immunoSEQ multiplex PCR, yet TCRdb's version contains in-frame clones alone and is incomplete. The sample yields 2 million to 2.5 million clones, just under 95% seen once. Findings of the study overall: Of the naive CD4 clonotypes, around 5% were shared across several donors.

The sequenced sample consisted of naive CD4+ T cells from PBMCs. Subset meaning: CD45RA+ positively selected. The clonotype comes from a man aged 18-30 years in good health. Some clones in this sample may be carry-over from other donors' samples. The chain joins TRBV5-4 to TRBJ1-2, with D maybe TRBD1 (6 bases). The CDR3 sequence: CASSPLPGAGGYTF. In DNA form, the CDR3 reads TGTGCCAGCAGCCCCCTGCCAGGGGCTGGCGGCTACACCTTC.